This record concerns one TCR beta chain sequence. Its antigen is currently unknown. Produced via immunoSEQ multiplex PCR; TCRdb's table is partial and in-frame only. The data hold roughly 110,000 clones, with roughly 90% observed a single time. This sample was included in a study of CD4+ T cells in melanoma. Study-wide points: Neoantigen-specific CD4+ T cells in melanoma reportedly had diverse differentiation states. CD8+ T cell, macrophage and B cell function reportedly correlated with neoantigen-specific CD4+ T cells.

Unmatched junction bases numbered 7, after V lost 4 bases and J lost 7 bases. CDR1 MNHNY and CDR2 SVGAGI come from the germline V gene (reference sequence). This CDR3 contains 14 residues. V and J are TRBV6-6 and TRBJ2-5, with 9 bases aligning to TRBD2. The source material was peripheral blood. This sequence was found in a human donor with melanoma. CDR3 in amino acids: CASSSLAGSWTQYF. CDR3 sequence (DNA): TGTGCCAGCAGTTCGCTAGCGGGATCATGGACCCAGTACTTC.